This T cell receptor beta chain derives from a study of T cell changes during pregnancy in multiple sclerosis. The data were produced by immunoSEQ multiplex PCR, yet TCRdb's version contains in-frame clones alone and is incomplete. The table lists almost 95,000 clones, approximately 92% of them singletons. Between the trimmed V and J ends, which lost 2 bases and 5 bases, there was a span of 12 bases. Germline V gene lookup returns CDR1 MNHEY and CDR2 SMNVEV (reference sequence). CDR3 size: 14 residues. The chain combines TRBV27 with TRBJ1-2; tentative D call: TRBD1 (5 bases). The clonotype comes from a female donor with multiple sclerosis, enrolled in a pregnancy study. The starting material was peripheral blood, obtained in the first trimester of pregnancy. The CDR3 region has the DNA TGTGCCAGCAGTTTACAGGGTGGGTTTTATGGCTACACCTTC. Amino acid sequence: CASSLQGGFYGYTF.